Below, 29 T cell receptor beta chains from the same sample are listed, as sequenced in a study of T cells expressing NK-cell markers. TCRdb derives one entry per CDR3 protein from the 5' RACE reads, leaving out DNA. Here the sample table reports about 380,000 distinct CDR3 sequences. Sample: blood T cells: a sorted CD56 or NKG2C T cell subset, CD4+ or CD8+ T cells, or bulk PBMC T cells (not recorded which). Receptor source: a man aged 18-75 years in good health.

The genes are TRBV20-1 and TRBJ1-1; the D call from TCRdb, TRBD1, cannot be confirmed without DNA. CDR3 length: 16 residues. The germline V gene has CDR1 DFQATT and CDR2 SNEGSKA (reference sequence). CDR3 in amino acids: CSARDWGGMVNTEAFF.

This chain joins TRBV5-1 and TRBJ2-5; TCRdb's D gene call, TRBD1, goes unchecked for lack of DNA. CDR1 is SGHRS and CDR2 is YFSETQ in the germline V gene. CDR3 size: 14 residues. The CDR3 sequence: CATRRGGGQETQYF.

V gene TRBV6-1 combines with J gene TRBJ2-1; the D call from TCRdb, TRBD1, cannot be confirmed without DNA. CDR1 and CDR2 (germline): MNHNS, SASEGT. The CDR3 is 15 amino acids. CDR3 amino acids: CASRSDRTPANEQFF.

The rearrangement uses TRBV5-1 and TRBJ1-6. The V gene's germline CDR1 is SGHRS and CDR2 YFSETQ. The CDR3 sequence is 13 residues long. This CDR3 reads CASSAWANSPLHF.

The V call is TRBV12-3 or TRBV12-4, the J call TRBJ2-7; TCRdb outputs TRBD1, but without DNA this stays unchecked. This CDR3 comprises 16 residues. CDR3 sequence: CASSRTGGERSYEQYF.

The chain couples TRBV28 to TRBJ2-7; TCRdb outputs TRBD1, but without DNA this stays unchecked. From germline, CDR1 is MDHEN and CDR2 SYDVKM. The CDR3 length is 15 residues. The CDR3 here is CASSLVRAGAIEQYF.

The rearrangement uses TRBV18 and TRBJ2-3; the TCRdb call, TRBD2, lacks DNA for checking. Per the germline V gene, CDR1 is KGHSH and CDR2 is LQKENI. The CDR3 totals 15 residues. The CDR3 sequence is CASSPSQRTTDTQYF.

CDR3 sequence: CASSFRSSGYPSYNEQFF. This chain uses TRBV12-3 or TRBV12-4 with TRBJ2-1; TCRdb lists TRBD2, though no DNA is available to test this call. The CDR3 has 18 residues.

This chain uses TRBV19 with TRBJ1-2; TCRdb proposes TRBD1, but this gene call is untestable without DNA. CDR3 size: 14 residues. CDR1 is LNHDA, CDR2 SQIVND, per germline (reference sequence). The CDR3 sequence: CASSITGTNYGYTF.

The CDR3 is CASSLESGRVDEQFF. The chain joins TRBV5-1 to TRBJ2-1; TCRdb outputs TRBD1, but without DNA this stays unchecked. The CDR3 runs 15 residues. The germline CDR1 and CDR2 sequences are SGHRS and YFSETQ.

CDR3 loop: CASSSPGQGVGETQYF. V gene TRBV6-5 combines with J gene TRBJ2-5; TCRdb indicates TRBD1, and absent DNA this call remains unverified. Germline CDR1 MNHEY, CDR2 SVGAGI. The CDR3 runs 16 residues.

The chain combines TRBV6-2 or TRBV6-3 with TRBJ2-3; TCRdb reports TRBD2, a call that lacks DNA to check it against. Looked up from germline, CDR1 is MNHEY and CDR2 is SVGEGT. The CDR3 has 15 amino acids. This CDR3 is CASSPPSGGTDTQYF.

CDR3 in amino acids: CASSEQGASYNEQFF. This rearrangement joins TRBV2 to TRBJ2-1; checking the TCRdb D call of TRBD1 is not possible without DNA. CDR3 size: 15 residues. Germline V lookup: CDR1 SNHLY, CDR2 FYNNEI. The full variable domain, rest sourced from reference TRBV2 and TRBJ2-1, is EPEVTQTPSHQVTQMGQEVILRCVPISNHLYFYWYRQILGQKVEFLVSFYNNEISEKSEIFDDQFSVERPDGSNFTLKIRSTKLEDSAMYFCASSEQGASYNEQFFGPGTRLTVL.

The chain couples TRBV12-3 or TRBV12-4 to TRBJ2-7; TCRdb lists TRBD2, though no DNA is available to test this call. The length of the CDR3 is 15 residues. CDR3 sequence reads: CASSSASGGIYEQYF.

The CDR3 loop reads CASSERGGARNIQYF. The chain employs TRBV10-2 and TRBJ2-4; TCRdb gives TRBD2 as the D gene, but with no DNA this cannot be confirmed. The germline V gene has CDR1 WSHSY and CDR2 SAAADI. This CDR3 region has 15 residues.

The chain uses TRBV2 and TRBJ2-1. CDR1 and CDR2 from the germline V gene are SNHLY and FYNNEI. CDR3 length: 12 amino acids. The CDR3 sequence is CASRADRYEQFF. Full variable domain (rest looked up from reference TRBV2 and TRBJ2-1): EPEVTQTPSHQVTQMGQEVILRCVPISNHLYFYWYRQILGQKVEFLVSFYNNEISEKSEIFDDQFSVERPDGSNFTLKIRSTKLEDSAMYFCASRADRYEQFFGPGTRLTVL.

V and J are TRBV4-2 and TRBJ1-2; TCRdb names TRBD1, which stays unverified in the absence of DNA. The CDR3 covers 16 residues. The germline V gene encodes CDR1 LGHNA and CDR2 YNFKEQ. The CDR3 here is CASSQDRGQGFYGYTF.

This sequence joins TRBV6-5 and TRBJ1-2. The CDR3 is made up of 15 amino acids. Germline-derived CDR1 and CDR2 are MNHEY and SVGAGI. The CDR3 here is CASSYSITVGFGYTF.

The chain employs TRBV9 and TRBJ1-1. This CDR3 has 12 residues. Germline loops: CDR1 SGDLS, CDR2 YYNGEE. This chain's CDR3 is CASSVANSEAFF.

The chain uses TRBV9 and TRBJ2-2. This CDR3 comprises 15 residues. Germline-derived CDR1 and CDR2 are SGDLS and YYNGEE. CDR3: CASSVSSLNTGELFF.

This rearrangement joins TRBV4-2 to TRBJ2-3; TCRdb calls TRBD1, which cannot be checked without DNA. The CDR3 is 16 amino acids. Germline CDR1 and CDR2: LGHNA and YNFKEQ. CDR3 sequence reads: CASSQGIGGRTDTQYF.

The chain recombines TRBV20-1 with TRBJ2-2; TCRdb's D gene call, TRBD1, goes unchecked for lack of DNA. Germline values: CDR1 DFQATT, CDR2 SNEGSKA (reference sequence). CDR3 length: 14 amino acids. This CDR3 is CSARRDTGTGELFF.

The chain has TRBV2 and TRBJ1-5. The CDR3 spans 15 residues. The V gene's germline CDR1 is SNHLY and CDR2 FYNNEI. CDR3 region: CASSEWEATRVAQHF.

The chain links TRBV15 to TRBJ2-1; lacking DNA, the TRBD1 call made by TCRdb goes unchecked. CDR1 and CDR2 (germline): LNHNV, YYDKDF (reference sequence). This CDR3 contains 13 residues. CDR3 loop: CATSRDDSSTQFF.

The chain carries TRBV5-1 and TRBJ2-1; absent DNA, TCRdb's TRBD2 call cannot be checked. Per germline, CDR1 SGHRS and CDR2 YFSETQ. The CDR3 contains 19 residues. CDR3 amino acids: CASSPTGLAGGPKYNEQFF. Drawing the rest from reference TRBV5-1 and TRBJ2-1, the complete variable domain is KAGVTQTPRYLIKTRGQQVTLSCSPISGHRSVSWYQQTPGQGLQFLFEYFSETQRNKGNFPGRFSGRQFSNSRSEMNVSTLELGDSALYLCASSPTGLAGGPKYNEQFFGPGTRLTVL.

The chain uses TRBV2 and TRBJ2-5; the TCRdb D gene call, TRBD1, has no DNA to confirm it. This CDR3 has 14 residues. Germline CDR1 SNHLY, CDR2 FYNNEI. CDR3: CASSEDRGLETQYF.

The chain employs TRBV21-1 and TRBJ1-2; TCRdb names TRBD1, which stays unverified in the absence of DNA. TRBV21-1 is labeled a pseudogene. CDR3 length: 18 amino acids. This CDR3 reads CASSKGESEQGAGYGYTF.

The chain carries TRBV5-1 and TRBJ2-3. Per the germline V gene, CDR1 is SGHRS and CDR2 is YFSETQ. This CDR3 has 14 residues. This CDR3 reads CASRPLSRTDTQYF.

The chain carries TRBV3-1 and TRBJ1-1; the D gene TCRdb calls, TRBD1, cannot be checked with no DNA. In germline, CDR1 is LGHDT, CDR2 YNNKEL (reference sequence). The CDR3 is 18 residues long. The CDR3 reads CASSHTSATGTGGKKTFF.